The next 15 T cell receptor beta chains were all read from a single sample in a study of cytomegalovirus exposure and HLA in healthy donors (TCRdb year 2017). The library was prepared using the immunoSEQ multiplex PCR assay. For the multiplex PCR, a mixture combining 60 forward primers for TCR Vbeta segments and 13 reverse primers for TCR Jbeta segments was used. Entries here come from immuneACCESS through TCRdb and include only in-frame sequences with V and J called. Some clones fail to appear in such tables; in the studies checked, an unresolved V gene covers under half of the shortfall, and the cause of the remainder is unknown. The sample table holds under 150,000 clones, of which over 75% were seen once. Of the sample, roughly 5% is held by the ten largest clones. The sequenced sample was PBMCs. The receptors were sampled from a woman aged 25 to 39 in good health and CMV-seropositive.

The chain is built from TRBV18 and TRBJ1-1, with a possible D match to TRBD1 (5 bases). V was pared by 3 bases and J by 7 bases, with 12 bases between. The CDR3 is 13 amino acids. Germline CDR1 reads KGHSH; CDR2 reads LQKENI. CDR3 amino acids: CASSPAVTVEAFF. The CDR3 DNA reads TGTGCCAGCTCACCCGCTGTGACAGTTGAAGCTTTCTTT.

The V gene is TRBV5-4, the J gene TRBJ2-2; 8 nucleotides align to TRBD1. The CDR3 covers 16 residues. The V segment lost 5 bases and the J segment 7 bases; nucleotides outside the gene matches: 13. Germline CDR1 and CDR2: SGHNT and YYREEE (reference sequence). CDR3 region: CASSSETQGAHGELFF. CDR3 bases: TGTGCCAGCAGTTCCGAAACCCAGGGGGCGCACGGGGAGCTGTTTTTT.

The chain's CDR3 is CASSFINSGVEEQYF. The CDR3 DNA follows: TGTGCCAGCAGCTTTATAAATAGCGGGGTCGAGGAGCAGTACTTC. The J gene is TRBJ2-7, the V gene TRBV7-6; 8 bases fit TRBD2. J gave up 7 bases and V 3 bases, and 11 bases lay outside the gene matches. Germline V CDR1 and CDR2: SGHVS, FNYEAQ. The CDR3 runs 15 residues.

The CDR3 reads CASSEGPTGGGTEAFF. In nucleotides, the CDR3 is TGTGCCAGCAGTGAAGGACCTACAGGGGGAGGAACTGAAGCTTTCTTT. The gene calls are TRBV6-1 and TRBJ1-1; 8 positions match TRBD1. After removal of 1 base from V and 5 bases from J, the junction contained 9 bases not matched to a gene. The CDR3 runs to 16 residues. The germline V gene encodes CDR1 MNHNS and CDR2 SASEGT.

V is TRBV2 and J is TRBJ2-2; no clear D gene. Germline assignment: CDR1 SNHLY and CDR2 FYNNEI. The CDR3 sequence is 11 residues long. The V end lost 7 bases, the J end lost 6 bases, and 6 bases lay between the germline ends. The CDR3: CASMYSGELFF. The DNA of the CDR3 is TGTGCCAGCATGTATTCCGGGGAGCTGTTTTTT.

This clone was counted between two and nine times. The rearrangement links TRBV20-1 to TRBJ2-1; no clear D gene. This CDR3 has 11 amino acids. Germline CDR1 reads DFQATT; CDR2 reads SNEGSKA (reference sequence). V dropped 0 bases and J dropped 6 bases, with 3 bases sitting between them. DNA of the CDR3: TGCAGTGCTAGAGACAGCAATGAGCAGTTCTTC. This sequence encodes CSARDSNEQFF.

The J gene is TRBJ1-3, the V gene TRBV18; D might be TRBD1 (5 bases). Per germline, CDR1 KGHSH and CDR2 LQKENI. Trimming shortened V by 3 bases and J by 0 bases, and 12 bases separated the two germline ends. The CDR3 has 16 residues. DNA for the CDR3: TGTGCCAGCTCACCCCTTAGGGACTTCTCTGGAAACACCATATATTTT. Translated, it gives CASSPLRDFSGNTIYF.

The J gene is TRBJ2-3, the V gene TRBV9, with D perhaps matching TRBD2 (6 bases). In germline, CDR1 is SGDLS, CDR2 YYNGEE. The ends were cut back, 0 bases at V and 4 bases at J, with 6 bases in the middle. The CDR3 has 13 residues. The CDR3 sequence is CASSVGGADTQYF. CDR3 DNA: TGTGCCAGCAGCGTAGGGGGGGCAGATACGCAGTATTTT.

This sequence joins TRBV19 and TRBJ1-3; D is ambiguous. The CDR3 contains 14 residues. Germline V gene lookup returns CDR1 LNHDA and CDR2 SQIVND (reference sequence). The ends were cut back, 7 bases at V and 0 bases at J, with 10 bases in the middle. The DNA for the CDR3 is TGTGCCAGTACCAGCGGGGTCTCTGGAAACACCATATATTTT. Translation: CASTSGVSGNTIYF.

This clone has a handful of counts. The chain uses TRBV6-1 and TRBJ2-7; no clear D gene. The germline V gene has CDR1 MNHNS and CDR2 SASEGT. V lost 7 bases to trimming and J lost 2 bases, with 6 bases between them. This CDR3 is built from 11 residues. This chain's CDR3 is CASTDTYEQYF. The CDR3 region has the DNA TGTGCCAGCACTGATACCTACGAGCAGTACTTC.

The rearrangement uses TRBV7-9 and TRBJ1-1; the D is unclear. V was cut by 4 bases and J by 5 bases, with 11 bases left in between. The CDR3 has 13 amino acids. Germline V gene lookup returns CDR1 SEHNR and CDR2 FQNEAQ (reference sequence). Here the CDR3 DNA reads TGTGCCAGCAGCTATTCGACGGGGACTGAAGCTTTCTTT. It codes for CASSYSTGTEAFF.

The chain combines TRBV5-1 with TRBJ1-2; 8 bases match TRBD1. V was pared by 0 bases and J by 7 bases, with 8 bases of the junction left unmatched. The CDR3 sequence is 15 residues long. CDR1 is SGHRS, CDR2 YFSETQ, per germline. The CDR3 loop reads CASSLGGQGYPGYTF. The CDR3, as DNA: TGCGCCAGCAGCTTGGGTGGACAGGGATACCCTGGCTACACCTTC.

DNA of the CDR3: TGCGCCAGCAGCTCGTTGGGCGCCTACAATGAGCAGTTCTTC. This gives the protein CASSSLGAYNEQFF. J is TRBJ2-1 and V is TRBV5-1; D is ambiguous. The CDR3 has 14 residues. V gave up 3 bases and J gave up 2 bases, with 9 bases separating them. Germline V gene lookup returns CDR1 SGHRS and CDR2 YFSETQ.

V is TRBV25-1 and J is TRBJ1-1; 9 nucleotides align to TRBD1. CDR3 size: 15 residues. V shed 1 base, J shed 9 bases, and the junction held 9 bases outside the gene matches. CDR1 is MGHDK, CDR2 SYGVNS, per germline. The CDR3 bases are TGTGCCAGCAGTGAATCACTGACAGGGGGAGGTAAAGCTTTCTTT. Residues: CASSESLTGGGKAFF.

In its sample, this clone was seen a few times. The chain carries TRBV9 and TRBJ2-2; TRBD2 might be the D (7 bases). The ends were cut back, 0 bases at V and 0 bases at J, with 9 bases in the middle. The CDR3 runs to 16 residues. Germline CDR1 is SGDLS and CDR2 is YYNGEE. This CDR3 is CASSVGEGANTGELFF. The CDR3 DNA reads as TGTGCCAGCAGCGTAGGGGAGGGGGCGAACACCGGGGAGCTGTTTTTT.